This T cell receptor (beta chain) was retrieved from a study of CD8+ T cells in alopecia areata (dated by TCRdb to between 2018 and 2020). Study-wide context: The treated patients, all with moderate-to-severe alopecia areata, were enrolled in an open-label pilot trial of oral tofacitinib given at 5 to 10 mg twice daily. RNA was obtained with the PAXgene miRNA kit for fixed scalp, the miRNeasy kit for PBMCs, and the RNeasy kit for mouse skin. Tofacitinib was given for 6 to 18 months, followed by 6 months of follow-up off drug to assess delayed response and recurrence. Biopsies were taken from tofacitinib-treated patients at baseline and again at 4 and 24 weeks into treatment, and several of those patients also had a later scalp biopsy. Scalp clonality was compared across normal scalp (n=4), patchy alopecia areata scalp (n=8), and alopecia totalis/universalis scalp (n=8). Disease severity in treated patients was measured with the SALT score, which quantifies the percentage of affected scalp surface area. On the human side, TCRbeta sequencing was run on scalp tissue and on sorted CD4+ and CD8+ peripheral blood T cells from healthy controls and from alopecia areata patients with either patchy or totalis/universalis disease. In both human patients and the C3H/HeJ mouse model, the study applied high-throughput TCRbeta sequencing to look at T cell clonal expansion in alopecia areata. Amplification of TCRbeta CDR3 regions was done by immunoSEQ multiplex PCR using 35 Vbeta forward primers and 13 Jbeta reverse primers. General study outcomes and caveats: Compared with mice, TCR sequences shared between patients were less clear, possibly partly because of HLA diversity across the patient population. Because the treated cohort was small and had only one nonresponder, larger studies are needed to examine links between baseline CD8+ expansion and response. With tofacitinib, both scalp clonality and the number of expanded CD8+ clones among the top 100 scalp clones went down significantly. During tofacitinib treatment, many expanded lesional clones remained in scalp and blood, and this persistence may partly explain relapse after treatment is stopped. Compared with normal scalp, lesional scalp had higher clonality and more expanded CD8+ clones, particularly in alopecia totalis/universalis, a pattern that suggests antigenic drive. Unlike mouse skin, which is dominated by gammadelta T cells, normal human skin has resident alphabeta T cells that are also sequenced, and this complicates analysis of the scalp TCR repertoire.

The receptor library was made with the immunoSEQ multiplex PCR assay. RNA was extracted from all samples and reverse transcribed into cDNA as template for TCR sequencing. First-strand cDNA was synthesized with SuperScript III using a 2:1 mix of oligo-dT and random hexamers. Amplification bias was assessed with a synthetic immune receptor repertoire, and residual bias was removed computationally. The authors processed their data as follows. Raw reads were preprocessed to remove errors, and CDR3 was defined according to IMGT conventions as the region from the conserved cysteine to phenylalanine. To get clonality, Shannon entropy was normalized by log2 of the number of productive unique TCRs and the result was subtracted from 1. Scalp TCRbeta sequences were cross-referenced with sorted blood CD4 and CD8 repertoires so that the CD4 or CD8 identity of scalp clones could be inferred. The table comes from immuneACCESS by way of TCRdb, which keeps in-frame sequences with V and J called. Part of the clones is missing from these tables; in studies checked, under half for an unresolved V gene and the rest for unknown reasons. The DNA gave D and trimming, while V, J and clone size come from that table. This sample lists 130,000 or so clones; under 65% were detected once. In total, the top ten clones hold 5% to 7% of the sample.

Measured from the cysteine to the phenylalanine, the CDR3 is 15 residues long. The CDR3 DNA has 45 bases and is translated from base 1. Based on the germline V gene, the CDR1 and CDR2 sequences are SGHTA and FQGTGA. V has 6 bases trimmed and J has 5 bases trimmed; junction bases matching no gene number 10. The time point tag for this specimen amounts to: around 4 weeks on oral tofacitinib. This specimen's treatment or condition label, per the study, means: oral pan-JAK inhibitor, 5-10 mg twice daily. Lesional scalp punch biopsies and peripheral blood were collected from alopecia areata patients. PBMCs were isolated by density centrifugation and stained for CD3, CD4 and CD8, and CD4+ and CD8+ T cells were sorted on a FACSAria. With regard to this clone: Its antigen remains undetermined. Base qualities were left out, and no much larger clone turns up one base away.

The source material was CD4+ T cells sorted from blood, sampled at week 4, from a patient treated with tofacitinib. The V and J genes are TRBV7-3 and TRBJ2-5, with 9 central nucleotides matching TRBD1. This TCR came from a human donor with alopecia areata. The CDR3 region reads CASSLFPGQGETQYF. The nucleotide sequence is TGTGCCAGCAGTTTGTTTCCCGGACAGGGGGAGACCCAGTACTTC.